This T cell receptor beta chain appears in the sequencing data of a study of OX40 agonist ivuxolimab in advanced cancers. Overall study: Patients were roughly 81% male with ages about 23 to 80, mean approximately 62. Study results and limitations: Some nonresponders additionally presented with little normalized T-cell clonal expansion.

The data were produced by immunoSEQ multiplex PCR, yet TCRdb's version contains in-frame clones alone and is incomplete. The repertoire holds roughly 100,000 clones, less than 95% seen once, with approximately 0.5% in the top ten. A word on this clone: No antigen is known for it.

The ends were cut back, 0 bases at V and 4 bases at J, with 9 bases in the middle. The germline V gene has CDR1 SGHTA and CDR2 FQGTGA. This CDR3 region has 14 residues. This TCR came from an adult with an advanced solid tumor such as melanoma, head and neck, liver or kidney cancer. The chain is built from TRBV7-3 and TRBJ2-5; possibly TRBD2 for D (7 bases). This specimen consisted of CD4+ or CD8+ T cells sorted from blood, obtained in a trial of the OX40 agonist ivuxolimab. Here the CDR3 DNA reads TGTGCCAGCAGCTTAACGGGAGGGGGAGAGACCCAGTACTTC. Amino acids: CASSLTGGGETQYF.